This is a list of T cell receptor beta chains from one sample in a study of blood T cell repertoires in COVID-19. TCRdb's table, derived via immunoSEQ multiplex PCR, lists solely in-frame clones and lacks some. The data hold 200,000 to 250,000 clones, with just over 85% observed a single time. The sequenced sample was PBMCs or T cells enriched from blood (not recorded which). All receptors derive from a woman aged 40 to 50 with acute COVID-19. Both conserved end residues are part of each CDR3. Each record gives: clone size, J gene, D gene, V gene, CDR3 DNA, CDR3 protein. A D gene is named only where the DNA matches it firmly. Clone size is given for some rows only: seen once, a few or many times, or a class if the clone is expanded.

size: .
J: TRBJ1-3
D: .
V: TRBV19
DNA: TGTGCCAGTAATCGGCGAGGAGCTGGAAACACCATATATTTT
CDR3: CASNRRGAGNTIYF

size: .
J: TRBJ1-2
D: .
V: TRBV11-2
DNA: TGTGCCAGCAGCTTAGAACCCTCCGTGACGGTCGGGGATGGCTACACCTTC
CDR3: CASSLEPSVTVGDGYTF

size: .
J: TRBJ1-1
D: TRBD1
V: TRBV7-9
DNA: TGTGCCAGCAGCTTTCTTCTTGCAGGGGGAGAGACTGAAGCTTTCTTT
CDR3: CASSFLLAGGETEAFF

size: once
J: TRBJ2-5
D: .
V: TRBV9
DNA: TGTGCCAGCAGCGAGGGGGGGGGTCGTCAAGAGACCCAGTACTTC
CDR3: CASSEGGGRQETQYF

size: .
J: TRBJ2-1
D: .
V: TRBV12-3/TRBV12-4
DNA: TGTGCCAGCAGTTTGACTCATCGGCAGTTCTTC
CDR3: CASSLTHRQFF

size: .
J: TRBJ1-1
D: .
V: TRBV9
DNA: TGTGCCAGCAGCCACAACCGGGGTGCGGGCGGGACTGAAGCTTTCTTT
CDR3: CASSHNRGAGGTEAFF

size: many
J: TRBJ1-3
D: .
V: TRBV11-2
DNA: TGTGCCAGCAGCTTTCGCGGGGGATTCGGAAACACCATATATTTT
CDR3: CASSFRGGFGNTIYF

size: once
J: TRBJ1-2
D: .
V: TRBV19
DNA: TGTGCCAGTAGACTTACAGGGAACTATGGCTACACCTTC
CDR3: CASRLTGNYGYTF

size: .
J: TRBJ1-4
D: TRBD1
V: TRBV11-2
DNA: TGTGCCAGCAGCTCGACAGGGACTGTGGAAAAACTGTTTTTT
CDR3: CASSSTGTVEKLFF

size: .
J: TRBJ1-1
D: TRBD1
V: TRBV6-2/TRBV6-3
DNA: TGTGCCAGCAGTAAAAGCCGGGACAGTAACACTGAAGCTTTCTTT
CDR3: CASSKSRDSNTEAFF

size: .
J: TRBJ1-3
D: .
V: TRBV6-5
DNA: TGTGCCAGCAGCTTCGACACCTCTGGAAACACCATATATTTT
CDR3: CASSFDTSGNTIYF

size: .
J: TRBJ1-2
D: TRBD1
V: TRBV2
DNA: TGTGCCAGCAGTGATAGACAGGGAGGAAGAGGCTACACCTTC
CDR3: CASSDRQGGRGYTF

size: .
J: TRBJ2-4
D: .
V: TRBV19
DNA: TGTGCCAGTAGTATACAAGTCGGGGGAGGGGGAGCCAAAAACATTCAGTACTTC
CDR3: CASSIQVGGGGAKNIQYF

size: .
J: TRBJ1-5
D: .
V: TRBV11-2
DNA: TGTGCCAGCAGCCGTCCCGGTCAGCCCCAGCATTTT
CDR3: CASSRPGQPQHF

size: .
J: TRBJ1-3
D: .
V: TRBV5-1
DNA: .
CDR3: CASSPFLRAGTGNTIYF

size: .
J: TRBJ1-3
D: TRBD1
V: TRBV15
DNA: TGTGCCACCAGCGCCCGGGACAGGGGGCTCGGAAACACCATATATTTT
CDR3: CATSARDRGLGNTIYF

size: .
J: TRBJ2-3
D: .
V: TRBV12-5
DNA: TGTGCTAGTGGTGATCAAGGGGCGGGGATTAGCACAGATACGCAGTATTTT
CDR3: CASGDQGAGISTDTQYF

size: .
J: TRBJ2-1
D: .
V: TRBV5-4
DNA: TGTGCCAGCAGCTTGGGTTTTTTGTGGGGAAGCGGTGAGCAGTTCTTC
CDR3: CASSLGFLWGSGEQFF

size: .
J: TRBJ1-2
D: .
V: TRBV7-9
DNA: TGTGCCAGCAGCTTAGCAGGTTCAAAAGGGAGCTATGGCTACACCTTC
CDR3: CASSLAGSKGSYGYTF

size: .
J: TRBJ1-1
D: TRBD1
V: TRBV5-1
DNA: TGCGCCAGCAGCTTTGGGGGGCCGGGACAGGGCGGAGAAGCTTTCTTT
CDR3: CASSFGGPGQGGEAFF

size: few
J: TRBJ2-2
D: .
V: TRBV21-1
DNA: TGTGCCAGTCATCGCCCCCTGCGCCACCTGAACACCGGGGAGCTGTTTTTT
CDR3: CASHRPLRHLNTGELFF

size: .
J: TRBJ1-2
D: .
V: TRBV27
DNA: TGTGCCAGCAGTTTAATGGGAGGGGTCTACACCTTC
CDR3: CASSLMGGVYTF

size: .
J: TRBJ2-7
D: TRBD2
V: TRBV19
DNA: TGTGCCAGTAGTCCCCGGGGGGGTCAACAGTACTTC
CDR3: CASSPRGGQQYF

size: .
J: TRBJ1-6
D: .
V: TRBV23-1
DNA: TGCGCCAGCAGTCAAGCAAACCCACCGAGGGTGAGGAATTCACCCCTCCACTTT
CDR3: CASSQANPPRVRNSPLHF

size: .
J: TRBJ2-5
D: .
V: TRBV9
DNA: TGTGCCAGCAGCGCCTCAACGGTCGGAGAGACCCAGTACTTC
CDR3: CASSASTVGETQYF

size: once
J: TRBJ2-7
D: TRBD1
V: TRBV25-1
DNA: TGTGCCAGCAGTGAACAGGGGGCTTTCTACGAGCAGTACTTC
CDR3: CASSEQGAFYEQYF

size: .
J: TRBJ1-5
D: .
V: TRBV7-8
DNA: TGTGCCAGCAGCTTAGAGGGGGGGCTGAATCAGCCCCAGCATTTT
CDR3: CASSLEGGLNQPQHF

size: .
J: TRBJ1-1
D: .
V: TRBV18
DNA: TGTGCCAGCTCACCGGGGGGACGGTTGAACACTGAAGCTTTCTTT
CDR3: CASSPGGRLNTEAFF

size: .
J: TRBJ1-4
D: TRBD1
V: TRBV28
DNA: TGTGCCAGCAGTAGGACAGGAGGGAACAGAGGGAATGAAAAACTGTTTTTT
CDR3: CASSRTGGNRGNEKLFF

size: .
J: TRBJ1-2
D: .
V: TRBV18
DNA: TGTGCCAGCTCACCACCCGAGACAACAGGCTATGGCTACACCTTC
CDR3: CASSPPETTGYGYTF

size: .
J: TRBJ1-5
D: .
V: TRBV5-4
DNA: TGTGCCAGGCGGCCGGCGGCGGAGCATTTT
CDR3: CARRPAAEHF

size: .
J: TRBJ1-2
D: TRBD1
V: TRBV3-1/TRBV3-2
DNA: TGTGCCAGCAGCCGCAGGGGGCTTGATGGCTACACCTTC
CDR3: CASSRRGLDGYTF

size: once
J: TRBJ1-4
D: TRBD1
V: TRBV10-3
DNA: TGTGCCATCAGTGCCGGACAGGGCCAAGAAAAACTGTTTTTT
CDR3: CAISAGQGQEKLFF

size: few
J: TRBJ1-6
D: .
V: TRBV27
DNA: TGTGCCAGCACCTCGTATAATTCACCCCTCCACTTT
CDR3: CASTSYNSPLHF

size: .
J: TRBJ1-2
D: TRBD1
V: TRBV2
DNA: TGTGCCAGCAGTACCCTATCGGGACAGGGGGCGTTTGGCTACACCTTC
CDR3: CASSTLSGQGAFGYTF

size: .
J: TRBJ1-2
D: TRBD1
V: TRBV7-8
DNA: TGTGCCAGCAGCACCTACAGGGGTATAGCTTCTAGAGGCTACACCTTC
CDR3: CASSTYRGIASRGYTF

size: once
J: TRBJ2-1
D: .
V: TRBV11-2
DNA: TGTGCCAGCAGCCCAAATACCCCCGTCCAGATCAATGAGCAGTTCTTC
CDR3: CASSPNTPVQINEQFF

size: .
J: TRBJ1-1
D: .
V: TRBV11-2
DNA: TGTGCCAGCAGCTTGTCGATGGGCACCCGGAACACTGAAGCTTTCTTT
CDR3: CASSLSMGTRNTEAFF

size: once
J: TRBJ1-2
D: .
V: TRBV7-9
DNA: TGTGCCAGCAGCTTAGGGGCCGTCTATGGCTACACCTTC
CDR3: CASSLGAVYGYTF

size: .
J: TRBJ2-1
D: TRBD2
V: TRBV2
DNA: TGTGCCAGCAGGACTAGCGGGGTACCTGCCTACAATGAGCAGTTCTTC
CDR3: CASRTSGVPAYNEQFF

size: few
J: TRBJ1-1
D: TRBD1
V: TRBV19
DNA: TGTGCCAGCGACCGATCGACAGGGCTATTATACACTGAAGCTTTCTTT
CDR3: CASDRSTGLLYTEAFF

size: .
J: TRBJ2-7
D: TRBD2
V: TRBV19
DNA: TGTGCCAGTAGTATTAGCGGGACCTCCTACGAGCAGTACTTC
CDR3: CASSISGTSYEQYF

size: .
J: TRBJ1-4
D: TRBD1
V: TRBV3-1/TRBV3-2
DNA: TGTGCCAGCAGCCAAGGACAGGGAGAAAGTGAAAAACTGTTTTTT
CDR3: CASSQGQGESEKLFF

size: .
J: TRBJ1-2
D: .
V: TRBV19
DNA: TGTGCCAGTAGCCTACAGGGCAACTATGGCTACACCTTC
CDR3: CASSLQGNYGYTF

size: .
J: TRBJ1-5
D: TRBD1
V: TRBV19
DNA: TGTGCCAGCGGACAGGGGGAGCATAGCAATCAGCCCCAGCATTTT
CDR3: CASGQGEHSNQPQHF

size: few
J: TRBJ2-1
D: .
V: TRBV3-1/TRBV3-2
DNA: TGTGCCAGCAGCCAAGTGGGAGGTGAGCAGTTCTTC
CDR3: CASSQVGGEQFF

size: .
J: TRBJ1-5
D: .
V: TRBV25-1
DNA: TGTGCCAGCAGTGACGGAGATAGCAATCAGCCCCAGCATTTT
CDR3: CASSDGDSNQPQHF

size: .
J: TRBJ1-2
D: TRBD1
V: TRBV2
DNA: TGTGCCAGCACCGAGGACAGGCTCCTCTATGGCTACACCTTC
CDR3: CASTEDRLLYGYTF

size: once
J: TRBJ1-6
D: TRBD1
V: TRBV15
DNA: TGTGCCACCAGCGGAATACAGGGGGCTCTTTCACCCCTCCACTTT
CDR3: CATSGIQGALSPLHF

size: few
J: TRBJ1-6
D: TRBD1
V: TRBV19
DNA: TGTGCCAGTAGTATAATCCGGGACAGGGGGAATTCACCCCTCCACTTT
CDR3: CASSIIRDRGNSPLHF

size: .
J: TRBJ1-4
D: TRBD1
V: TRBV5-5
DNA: TGTGCCAGCAGCTTGGGGACAGGGGGCAGTGAAAAACTGTTTTTT
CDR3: CASSLGTGGSEKLFF

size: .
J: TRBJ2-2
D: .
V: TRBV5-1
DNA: TGCGCCAGCAGTCAAGGGGTCGGGGAGCTGTTTTTT
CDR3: CASSQGVGELFF

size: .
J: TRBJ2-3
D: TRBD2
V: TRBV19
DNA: TGTGCCAGTAGGACTAGCGGGGACTCTAGCACAGATACGCAGTATTTT
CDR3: CASRTSGDSSTDTQYF

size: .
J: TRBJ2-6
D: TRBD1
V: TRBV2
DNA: TGTGCCAGCAGTGGATTGACAGGGGTCAACGTCCTGACTTTC
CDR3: CASSGLTGVNVLTF

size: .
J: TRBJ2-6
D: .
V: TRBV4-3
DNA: TGCGCCAGCAGCCAAGATTTAAGGGTGTCGGACAGTCTCTTCTCTGGGGCCAACGTCCTGACTTTC
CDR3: CASSQDLRVSDSLFSGANVLTF

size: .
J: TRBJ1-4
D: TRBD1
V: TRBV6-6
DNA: TGTGCCAGCAGACGCTCACAGGGGTCGGATGAAAAACTGTTTTTT
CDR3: CASRRSQGSDEKLFF

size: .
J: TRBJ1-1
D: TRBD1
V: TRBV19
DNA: TGTGCCAGTAGTTGGGACAGGGACCAGGAAGCTTTCTTT
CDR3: CASSWDRDQEAFF

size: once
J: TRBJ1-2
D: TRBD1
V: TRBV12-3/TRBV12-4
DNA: TGTGCCAGCAGCCTGGGACAGAACTATGGCTACACCTTC
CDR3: CASSLGQNYGYTF

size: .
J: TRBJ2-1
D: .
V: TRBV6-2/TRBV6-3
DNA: TGTGCCAGCAGTTACGAGGAGGTGAGGGAGCAGTTCTTC
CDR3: CASSYEEVREQFF

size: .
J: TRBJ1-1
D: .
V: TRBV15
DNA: TGTGCCACCAGCAGCCCGCAGCCTGGATCCGGGGCTTTCTTT
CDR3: CATSSPQPGSGAFF